These 24 T cell receptor beta chains were sequenced from one sample in a study of blood T cell repertoires in COVID-19. The method was immunoSEQ multiplex PCR; TCRdb's version includes in-frame clones alone and lacks a portion of them. Here the sample spans a few hundred thousand clones, 80% to 90% being singletons. The specimen sequenced was PBMCs or T cells enriched from blood (not recorded which). These receptor sequences come from a woman between 45 and 60 years old who had recovered from COVID-19.

V and J are TRBV28 and TRBJ1-3, with D tentatively TRBD1 (6 bases). Trimming removed 6 bases from V and 0 bases from J, with 12 bases in between. The germline CDR1 and CDR2 sequences are MDHEN and SYDVKM. The CDR3 is 15 amino acids. CDR3 bases: TGTGCCAGCAGCCGAACAGGGCCCTCTGGAAACACCATATATTTT. Protein product: CASSRTGPSGNTIYF.

This clone is a singleton in its sample. This chain connects TRBV28 to TRBJ1-3; 7 bases line up with TRBD1. Unmatched junction bases numbered 17, after V lost 5 bases and J lost 7 bases. The CDR3 contains 17 residues. Germline assignment: CDR1 MDHEN and CDR2 SYDVKM. The chain's CDR3 is CASSPGGQLRARNTIYF. CDR3 nucleotides: TGTGCCAGCAGTCCCGGGGGACAGCTCAGGGCTAGGAACACCATATATTTT. Filled out from reference TRBV28 and TRBJ1-3, the complete variable domain reads DVKVTQSSRYLVKRTGEKVFLECVQDMDHENMFWYRQDPGLGLRLIYFSYDVKMKEKGDIPEGYSVSREKKERFSLILESASTNQTSMYLCASSPGGQLRARNTIYFGEGSWLTVV.

This sequence joins TRBV28 and TRBJ2-7; 8 nucleotides line up with TRBD2. Germline V gene data show CDR1 as MDHEN and CDR2 as SYDVKM. There are 16 residues in the CDR3. The trim removed 6 bases at V and 0 bases at J, leaving 10 bases unmatched. The CDR3: CASRTRTSTFSYEQYF. DNA for the CDR3: TGTGCCAGCAGGACCCGGACTAGCACTTTCTCCTACGAGCAGTACTTC.

The chain links TRBV6-1 to TRBJ2-5; a possible D gene is TRBD1 (6 bases). Germline V lookup: CDR1 MNHNS, CDR2 SASEGT. V was clipped by 2 bases and J by 12 bases, with 10 bases between them. The CDR3 loop spans 11 amino acids. DNA of the CDR3: TGTGCCAGCAGTGAAACAGGGTCAAAGTACTTC. Translated, it gives CASSETGSKYF.

This chain joins TRBV15 and TRBJ2-5; no definite D call. Trimming shortened V by 3 bases and J by 4 bases, and 9 bases separated the two germline ends. The germline V gene has CDR1 LNHNV and CDR2 YYDKDF (reference sequence). CDR3 length: 13 residues. The CDR3 protein is CATSSSVRETQYF. CDR3 bases: TGTGCCACCAGCAGCTCGGTGAGAGAGACCCAGTACTTC.

The chain couples TRBV27 to TRBJ1-2, with no clear D. The CDR3 consists of 11 residues. Trimming took off 6 bases at V and 8 bases at J, with 10 bases between the two ends. Germline V gene sequence: CDR1 MNHEY, CDR2 SMNVEV (reference sequence). The CDR3 DNA follows: TGTGCCAGCAGCGGACTTCAGGGCTACACCTTC. It codes for CASSGLQGYTF.

V is TRBV27 and J is TRBJ1-2; weak D call: TRBD1 (5 bases). V lost 8 bases, J lost 1 base, and 23 bases lay in between. The germline V gene encodes CDR1 MNHEY and CDR2 SMNVEV (reference sequence). The CDR3 is 17 amino acids. This CDR3 reads CASRTVGRGGDNYGYTF. The CDR3 nucleotides read TGTGCCAGCCGAACTGTGGGGCGGGGAGGCGATAACTATGGCTACACCTTC.

The rearrangement uses TRBV7-2 and TRBJ2-7; 11 bases map to TRBD2. Unmatched junction bases numbered 1, after V lost 3 bases and J lost 0 bases. Looked up from germline, CDR1 is SGHTA and CDR2 is FQGNSA. This CDR3 region has 15 residues. The CDR3 sequence: CASSLGLAVSYEQYF. DNA of the CDR3: TGTGCCAGCAGCTTGGGACTAGCGGTCTCCTACGAGCAGTACTTC.

The chain employs TRBV27 and TRBJ2-3; a possible D gene is TRBD1 (5 bases). This CDR3 region has 14 residues. The V end was cut by 3 bases, the J end by 5 bases, with 12 bases between. Germline loops: CDR1 MNHEY, CDR2 SMNVEV (reference sequence). The CDR3 protein is CASSFQTAGDTQYF. The CDR3 bases are TGTGCCAGCAGTTTCCAGACAGCAGGAGATACGCAGTATTTT.

The chain has TRBV29-1 and TRBJ1-3, with 7 bases matching TRBD1. The J segment lost 5 bases and the V segment lost 0 bases, leaving 7 bases of the junction unmatched. The CDR3 consists of 15 residues. The germline V gene encodes CDR1 SQVTM and CDR2 ANQGSEA. CDR3: CSVEDLRGNRNTIYF. DNA of the CDR3: TGCAGCGTTGAAGATCTCAGGGGGAATCGAAACACCATATATTTT.

The V call is TRBV2, the J call TRBJ2-7; D is perhaps TRBD2 (5 bases). Per the germline V gene, CDR1 is SNHLY and CDR2 is FYNNEI. The CDR3 runs to 16 residues. Trimming removed 4 bases at V and 4 bases at J, with 20 bases between. The CDR3 region is CASSAQTTRLPYEQYF. The CDR3 nucleotides read TGTGCCAGCAGTGCCCAGACTACCCGCCTTCCGTACGAGCAGTACTTC.

The genes are TRBV12-3 or TRBV12-4 and TRBJ2-7; D may be TRBD2 (6 bases). The CDR3 sequence is 11 residues long. V was cut by 5 bases and J by 7 bases, with 9 bases left in between. The DNA for the CDR3 is TGTGCCAGCAGTCGGGGGTGGGAGCAGTACTTC. This codes for CASSRGWEQYF.

This clone was recorded a few times. This chain joins TRBV9 and TRBJ2-1; tentative D call: TRBD1 (5 bases). Trimming took 4 bases from V and 0 from J, leaving 8 bases between them. This CDR3 contains 14 residues. Germline V gene sequence: CDR1 SGDLS, CDR2 YYNGEE. In DNA form, the CDR3 reads TGTGCCAGCAGCAAAACAGGCTCCTACAATGAGCAGTTCTTC. Translation gives CASSKTGSYNEQFF.

The sample holds a few counts of this clone. V and J are TRBV11-2 and TRBJ2-7; unclear D gene. The germline V and J ends were trimmed by 4 bases and 3 bases, with 10 bases remaining between them. This CDR3 is 13 amino acids long. CDR1 is SGHAT and CDR2 is FQNNGV in the germline V gene. As DNA, the CDR3 is TGTGCCAGCAGCTCTGTAAGGAGCTACGAGCAGTACTTC. This encodes CASSSVRSYEQYF.

Here the CDR3 reads CASSLVAGGDEQYF. The CDR3 DNA sequence: TGTGCCAGCAGCTTAGTAGCGGGAGGGGACGAGCAGTACTTC. This chain joins TRBV7-6 and TRBJ2-7; the match to TRBD2 covers 11 bases. The CDR3 contains 14 residues. With V trimmed by 1 base and J by 5 bases, 1 base remained unmatched. Germline assignment: CDR1 SGHVS and CDR2 FNYEAQ.

The chain joins TRBV3-1 (or the pseudogene TRBV3-2) to TRBJ2-7; 9 bases map to TRBD1. Trimming at V came to 0 bases and at J to 6 bases, leaving 30 bases not matched to a gene. This CDR3 contains 23 residues. The germline V gene encodes CDR1 LGHDT and CDR2 YNNKEL (reference sequence). The CDR3 sequence: CASSQESGTGSFAVSVVRREQYF. The CDR3 coding sequence is TGTGCCAGCAGCCAAGAAAGCGGGACAGGGTCTTTCGCCGTTTCTGTCGTCAGGCGCGAGCAGTACTTC.

This sequence joins TRBV2 and TRBJ1-4; 8 bases are a match to TRBD1. J gave up 8 bases and V 9 bases, and 11 bases lay outside the gene matches. CDR1 SNHLY and CDR2 FYNNEI come from the germline V gene. The CDR3 has 14 amino acids. CDR3 sequence reads: CASSGQALAEKLFF. The CDR3 region has the DNA TGTGCCAGTTCGGGACAGGCTTTGGCGGAAAAACTGTTTTTT.

The gene calls are TRBV4-1 and TRBJ1-5; no firm D call. Trimming stripped 0 bases from V and 6 bases from J, with 15 bases between. This CDR3 comprises 16 residues. Germline V gene lookup returns CDR1 MGHRA and CDR2 YSYEKL. The CDR3: CASSQDIEGTGQPQHF. The DNA of the CDR3 is TGCGCCAGCAGCCAAGATATAGAGGGAACGGGTCAGCCCCAGCATTTT.

The chain has TRBV5-4 and TRBJ1-2, with D tentatively TRBD1 (5 bases). Germline-derived CDR1 and CDR2 are SGHNT and YYREEE (reference sequence). Trimming left V 4 bases short and J 5 bases short, with 18 bases between. This CDR3 has 15 amino acids. The CDR3 protein is CASSTDTSGTYGYTF. The DNA of the CDR3 is TGTGCCAGCAGCACGGACACCTCAGGTACTTATGGCTACACCTTC.

The chain links TRBV5-4 to TRBJ1-3; TRBD1 matches at 7 bases. CDR3 length: 18 amino acids. Trimming took 0 bases from V and 0 from J; bases not matched to a gene: 9. Looked up from germline, CDR1 is SGHNT and CDR2 is YYREEE (reference sequence). The CDR3, as DNA: TGTGCCAGCAGCTTGGTCGGGACAGATCGTCTCTCTGGAAACACCATATATTTT. Encoded protein: CASSLVGTDRLSGNTIYF.

The count of this clone is one. J is TRBJ2-1 and V is TRBV28; 10 bases align to TRBD2. V was clipped by 3 bases and J by 9 bases; unmatched bases: 5. Looked up from germline, CDR1 is MDHEN and CDR2 is SYDVKM. This CDR3 has 14 amino acids. The CDR3 protein is CASSFSGRAGEQFF. CDR3 sequence (DNA): TGTGCCAGCAGTTTCAGCGGGAGGGCTGGTGAGCAGTTCTTC.

J is TRBJ1-2 and V is TRBV27; weak D call: TRBD1 (5 bases). V lost 3 bases and J 6 bases, leaving 17 bases between the germline ends. Germline V gene lookup returns CDR1 MNHEY and CDR2 SMNVEV (reference sequence). The length of the CDR3 is 15 residues. CDR3 in amino acids: CASSFYLGGTHGYTF. The CDR3 coding sequence is TGTGCCAGCAGTTTTTATCTGGGGGGTACGCATGGCTACACCTTC.

This sequence joins TRBV2 and TRBJ2-1; TRBD2 matches at 11 bases. The CDR3 totals 16 residues. V shed 2 bases, J shed 4 bases, and the junction held 4 bases outside the gene matches. The germline V gene has CDR1 SNHLY and CDR2 FYNNEI. The CDR3 region is CASSERVAGGYNEQFF. CDR3 sequence (DNA): TGTGCCAGCAGTGAAAGGGTAGCGGGAGGGTACAATGAGCAGTTCTTC.

In this sample, this clone turned up a few times. The V and J genes are TRBV5-1 and TRBJ2-2; maybe TRBD1 (5 bases). Trimming pared 2 bases from V and 3 bases from J, leaving 11 bases between. CDR1 is SGHRS and CDR2 is YFSETQ in the germline V gene. The CDR3 is made up of 15 amino acids. This chain's CDR3 is CASSFKGAYTGELFF. The CDR3 nucleotides read TGCGCCAGCAGCTTTAAAGGGGCTTACACCGGGGAGCTGTTTTTT.